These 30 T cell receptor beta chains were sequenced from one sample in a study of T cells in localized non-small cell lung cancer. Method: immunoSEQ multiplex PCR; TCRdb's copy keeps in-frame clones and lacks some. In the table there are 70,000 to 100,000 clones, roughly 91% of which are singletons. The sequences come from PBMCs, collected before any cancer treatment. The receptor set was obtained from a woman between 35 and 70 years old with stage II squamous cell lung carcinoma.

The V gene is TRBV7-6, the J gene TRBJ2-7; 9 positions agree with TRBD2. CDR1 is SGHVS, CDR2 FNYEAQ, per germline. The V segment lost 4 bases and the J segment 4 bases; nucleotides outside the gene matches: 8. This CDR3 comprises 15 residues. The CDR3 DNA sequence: TGTGCCAGCAGCTCGTCCGAGACTAGCGGTTACGAGCAGTACTTC. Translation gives CASSSSETSGYEQYF.

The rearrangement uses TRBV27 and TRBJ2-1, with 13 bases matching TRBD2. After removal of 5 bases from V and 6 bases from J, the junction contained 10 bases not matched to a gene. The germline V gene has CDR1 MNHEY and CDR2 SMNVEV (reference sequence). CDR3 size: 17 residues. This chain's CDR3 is CASSRLPGTSGINEQFF. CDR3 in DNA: TGTGCCAGCAGTCGACTCCCCGGGACTAGCGGGATCAATGAGCAGTTCTTC.

This CDR3 is CATEGGAAGSPLHF. CDR3 nucleotide sequence: TGTGCCACCGAAGGGGGCGCGGCGGGTTCACCCCTCCACTTT. The rearrangement uses TRBV10-3 and TRBJ1-6; TRBD1 aligns across 7 bases. Germline assignment: CDR1 ENHRY and CDR2 SYGVKD. The CDR3 extends over 14 amino acids. With V trimmed by 10 bases and J by 9 bases, 12 bases remained unmatched.

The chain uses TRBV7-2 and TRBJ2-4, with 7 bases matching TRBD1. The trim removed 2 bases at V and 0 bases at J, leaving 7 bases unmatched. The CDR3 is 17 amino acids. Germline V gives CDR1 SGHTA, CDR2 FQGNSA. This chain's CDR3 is CASSLTDRPLAKNIQYF. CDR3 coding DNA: TGTGCCAGCAGCTTAACGGACAGGCCCCTAGCCAAAAACATTCAGTACTTC. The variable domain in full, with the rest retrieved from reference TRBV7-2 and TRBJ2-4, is GAGVSQSPSNKVTEKGKDVELRCDPISGHTALYWYRQSLGQGLEFLIYFQGNSAPDKSGLPSDRFSAERTGGSVSTLTIQRTQQEDSAVYLCASSLTDRPLAKNIQYFGAGTRLSVL.

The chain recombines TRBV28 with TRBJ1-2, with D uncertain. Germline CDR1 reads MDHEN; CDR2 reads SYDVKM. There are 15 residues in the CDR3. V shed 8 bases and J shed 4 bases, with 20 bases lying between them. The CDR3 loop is CASSDVELELYGYTF. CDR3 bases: TGTGCCAGCTCAGACGTAGAACTAGAACTCTATGGCTACACCTTC.

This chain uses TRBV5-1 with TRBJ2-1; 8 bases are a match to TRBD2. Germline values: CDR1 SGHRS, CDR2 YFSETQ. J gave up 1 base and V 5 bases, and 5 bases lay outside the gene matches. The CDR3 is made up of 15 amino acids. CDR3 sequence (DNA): TGCGCCAGCAGAACCGGGACTAGTTCCTACAATGAGCAGTTCTTC. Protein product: CASRTGTSSYNEQFF.

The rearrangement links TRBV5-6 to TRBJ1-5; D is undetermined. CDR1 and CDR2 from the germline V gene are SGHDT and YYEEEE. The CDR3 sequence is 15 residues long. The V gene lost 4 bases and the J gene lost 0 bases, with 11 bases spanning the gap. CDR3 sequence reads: CASSPGVNSNQPQHF. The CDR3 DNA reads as TGTGCCAGCAGCCCGGGAGTGAATAGCAATCAGCCCCAGCATTTT.

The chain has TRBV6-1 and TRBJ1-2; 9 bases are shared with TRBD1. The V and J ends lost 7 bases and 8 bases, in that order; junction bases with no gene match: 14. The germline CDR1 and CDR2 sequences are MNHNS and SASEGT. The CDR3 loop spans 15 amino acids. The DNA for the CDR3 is TGTGCCAGCACCCCAAACCTACAGGGGGCGGAGGGCTACACCTTC. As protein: CASTPNLQGAEGYTF.

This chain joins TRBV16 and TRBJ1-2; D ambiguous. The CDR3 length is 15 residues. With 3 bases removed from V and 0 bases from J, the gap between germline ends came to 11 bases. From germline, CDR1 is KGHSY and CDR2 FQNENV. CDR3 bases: TGTGCCAGCAGCCACCTGTCCGGAGCTAACTATGGCTACACCTTC. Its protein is CASSHLSGANYGYTF.

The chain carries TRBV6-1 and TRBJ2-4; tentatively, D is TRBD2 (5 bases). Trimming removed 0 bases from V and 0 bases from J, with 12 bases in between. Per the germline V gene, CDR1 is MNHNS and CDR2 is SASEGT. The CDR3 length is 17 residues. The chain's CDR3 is CASSEAPGRGAKNIQYF. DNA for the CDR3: TGTGCCAGCAGTGAAGCCCCTGGACGGGGAGCCAAAAACATTCAGTACTTC.

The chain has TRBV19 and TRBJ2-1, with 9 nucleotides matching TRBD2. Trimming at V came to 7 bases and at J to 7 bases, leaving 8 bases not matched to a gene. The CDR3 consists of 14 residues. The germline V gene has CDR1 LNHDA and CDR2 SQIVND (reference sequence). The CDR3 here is CASKAGGVNNEQFF. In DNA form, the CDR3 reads TGTGCCAGTAAGGCGGGAGGGGTGAATAATGAGCAGTTCTTC.

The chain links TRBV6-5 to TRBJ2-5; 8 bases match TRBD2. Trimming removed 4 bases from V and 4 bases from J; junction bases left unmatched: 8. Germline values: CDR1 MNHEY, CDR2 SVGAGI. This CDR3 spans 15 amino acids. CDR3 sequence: CASSLIAGMAETQYF. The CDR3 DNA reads TGTGCCAGCAGTTTGATAGCGGGAATGGCAGAGACCCAGTACTTC.

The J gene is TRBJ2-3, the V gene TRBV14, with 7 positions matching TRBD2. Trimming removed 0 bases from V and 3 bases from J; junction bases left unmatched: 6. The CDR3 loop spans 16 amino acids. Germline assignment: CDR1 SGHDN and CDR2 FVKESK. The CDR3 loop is CASSQDGGVGTDTQYF. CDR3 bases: TGTGCCAGCAGCCAAGATGGGGGGGTCGGAACAGATACGCAGTATTTT.

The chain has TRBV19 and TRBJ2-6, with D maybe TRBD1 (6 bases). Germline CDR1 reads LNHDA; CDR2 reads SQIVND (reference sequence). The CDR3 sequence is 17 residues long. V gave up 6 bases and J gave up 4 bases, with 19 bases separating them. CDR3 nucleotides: TGTGCCAGTAGCCGACGGCCAGGGGCAGCAGGGGCCAACGTCCTGACTTTC. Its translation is CASSRRPGAAGANVLTF.

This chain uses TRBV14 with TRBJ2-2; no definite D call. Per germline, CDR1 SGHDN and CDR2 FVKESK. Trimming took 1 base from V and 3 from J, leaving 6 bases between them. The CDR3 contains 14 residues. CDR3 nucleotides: TGTGCCAGCAGCCAAGTGCGTGACACCGGGGAGCTGTTTTTT. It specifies CASSQVRDTGELFF.

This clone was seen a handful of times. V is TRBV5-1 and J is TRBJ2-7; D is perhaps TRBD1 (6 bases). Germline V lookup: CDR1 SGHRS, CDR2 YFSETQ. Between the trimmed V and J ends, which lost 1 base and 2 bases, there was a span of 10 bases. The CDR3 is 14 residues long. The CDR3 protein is CASSLSGAPYEQYF. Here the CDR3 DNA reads TGCGCCAGCAGCTTGTCAGGGGCTCCCTACGAGCAGTACTTC.

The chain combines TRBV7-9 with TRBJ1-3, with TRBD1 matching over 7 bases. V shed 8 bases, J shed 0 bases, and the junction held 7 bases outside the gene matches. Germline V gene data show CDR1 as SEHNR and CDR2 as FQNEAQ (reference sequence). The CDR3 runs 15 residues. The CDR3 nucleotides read TGTGCCAGCGGGGACAGCCGCAACTCTGGAAACACCATATATTTT. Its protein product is CASGDSRNSGNTIYF.

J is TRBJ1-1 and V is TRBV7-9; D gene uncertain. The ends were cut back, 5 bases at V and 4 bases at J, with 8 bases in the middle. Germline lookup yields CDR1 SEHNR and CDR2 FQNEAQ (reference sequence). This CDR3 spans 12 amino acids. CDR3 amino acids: CASSQEPTEAFF. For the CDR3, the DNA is TGTGCCAGCAGCCAGGAACCCACTGAAGCTTTCTTT.

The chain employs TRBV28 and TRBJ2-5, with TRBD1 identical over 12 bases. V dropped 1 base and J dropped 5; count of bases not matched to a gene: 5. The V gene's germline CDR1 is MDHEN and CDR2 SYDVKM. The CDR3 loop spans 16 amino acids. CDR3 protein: CASSLSGTGGKETQYF. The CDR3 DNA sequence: TGTGCCAGCAGTTTATCGGGGACAGGGGGCAAGGAGACCCAGTACTTC.

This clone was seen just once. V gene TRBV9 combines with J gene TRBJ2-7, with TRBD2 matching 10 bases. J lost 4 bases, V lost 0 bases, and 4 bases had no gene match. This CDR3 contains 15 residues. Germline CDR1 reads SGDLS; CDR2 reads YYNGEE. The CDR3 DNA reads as TGTGCCAGCAGCGTAGGGCTAGCGGGAGCTTACGAGCAGTACTTC. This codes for CASSVGLAGAYEQYF.

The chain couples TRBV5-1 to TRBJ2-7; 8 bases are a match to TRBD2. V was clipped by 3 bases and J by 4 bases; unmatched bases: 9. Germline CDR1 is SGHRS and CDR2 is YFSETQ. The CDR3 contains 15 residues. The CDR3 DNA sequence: TGCGCCAGCAGCTCCTATGACAGCGGGGGATACGAGCAGTACTTC. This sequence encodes CASSSYDSGGYEQYF.

The DNA for the CDR3 is TGTGCCAGCAGCTTAGAAAACAGAGCTTTTGCAACTAATGAAAAACTGTTTTTT. Translation gives CASSLENRAFATNEKLFF. The rearrangement uses TRBV11-2 and TRBJ1-4; the D is unclear. CDR1 is SGHAT and CDR2 is FQNNGV in the germline V gene. CDR3 length: 18 amino acids. V lost 0 bases and J lost 0, with 14 bases in between.

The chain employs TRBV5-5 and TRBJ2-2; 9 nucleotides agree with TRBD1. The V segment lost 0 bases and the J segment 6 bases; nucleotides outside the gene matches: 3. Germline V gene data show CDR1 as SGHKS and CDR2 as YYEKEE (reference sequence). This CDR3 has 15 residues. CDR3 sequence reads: CASSLGTGEAGELFF. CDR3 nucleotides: TGTGCCAGCAGCTTGGGGACAGGGGAGGCCGGGGAGCTGTTTTTT. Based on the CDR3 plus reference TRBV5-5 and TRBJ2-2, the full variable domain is DAGVTQSPTHLIKTRGQQVTLRCSPISGHKSVSWYQQVLGQGPQFIFQYYEKEERGRGNFPDRFSARQFPNYSSELNVNALLLGDSALYLCASSLGTGEAGELFFGEGSRLTVL.

CDR3 protein: CASSILPGLAAYEQYF. The CDR3 DNA reads as TGTGCCAGTAGTATCTTACCGGGACTAGCTGCCTACGAGCAGTACTTC. The chain carries TRBV19 and TRBJ2-7, with 9 bases identical to TRBD2. This CDR3 is 16 amino acids long. Per the germline V gene, CDR1 is LNHDA and CDR2 is SQIVND (reference sequence). Unmatched junction bases numbered 8, after V lost 3 bases and J lost 2 bases.

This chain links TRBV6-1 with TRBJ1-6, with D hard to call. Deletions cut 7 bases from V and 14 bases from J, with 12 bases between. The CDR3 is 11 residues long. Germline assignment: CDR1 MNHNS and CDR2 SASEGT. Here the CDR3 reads CASKTGVALHF. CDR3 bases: TGTGCCAGCAAGACGGGTGTTGCCCTCCACTTT.

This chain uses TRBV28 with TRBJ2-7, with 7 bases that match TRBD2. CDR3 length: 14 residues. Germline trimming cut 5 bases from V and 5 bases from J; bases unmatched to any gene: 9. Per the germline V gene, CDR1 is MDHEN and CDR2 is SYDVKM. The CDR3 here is CASSLGGNLNEQYF. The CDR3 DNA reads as TGTGCCAGCAGTCTCGGGGGGAATCTAAACGAGCAGTACTTC.

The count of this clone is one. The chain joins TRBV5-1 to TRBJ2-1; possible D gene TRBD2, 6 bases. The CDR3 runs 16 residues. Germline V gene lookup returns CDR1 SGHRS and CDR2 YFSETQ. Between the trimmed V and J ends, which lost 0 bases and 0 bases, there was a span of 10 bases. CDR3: CASSLASGGSYNEQFF. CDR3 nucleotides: TGCGCCAGCAGCTTGGCGTCCGGGGGCTCCTACAATGAGCAGTTCTTC.

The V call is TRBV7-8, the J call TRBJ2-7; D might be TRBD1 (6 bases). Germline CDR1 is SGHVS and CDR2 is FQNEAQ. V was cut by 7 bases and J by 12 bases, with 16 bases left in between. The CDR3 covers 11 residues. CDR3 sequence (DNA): TGTGCCAGCACAAAACAGGGAAAGCCGTACTTC. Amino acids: CASTKQGKPYF.

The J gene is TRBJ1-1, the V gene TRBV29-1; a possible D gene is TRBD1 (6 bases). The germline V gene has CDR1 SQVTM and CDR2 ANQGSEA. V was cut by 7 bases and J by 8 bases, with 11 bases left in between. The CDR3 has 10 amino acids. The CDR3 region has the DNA TGCAGCGGAGGGGGGTTGGAAGCTTTCTTT. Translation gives CSGGGLEAFF. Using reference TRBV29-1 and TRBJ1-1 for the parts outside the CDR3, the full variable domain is SAVISQKPSRDICQRGTSLTIQCQVDSQVTMMFWYRQQPGQSLTLIATANQGSEATYESGFVIDKFPISRPNLTFSTLTVSNMSPEDSSIYLCSGGGLEAFFGQGTRLTVV.

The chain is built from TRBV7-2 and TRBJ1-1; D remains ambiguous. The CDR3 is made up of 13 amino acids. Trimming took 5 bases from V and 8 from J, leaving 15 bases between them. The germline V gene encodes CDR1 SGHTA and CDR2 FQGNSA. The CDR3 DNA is TGTGCCAGCAGCGGCTTCATGTATTTAGAAGCTTTCTTT. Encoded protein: CASSGFMYLEAFF.